Detailed here is one T cell receptor (beta chain). The source of the sample is a study of blood T cell repertoires in COVID-19. For the study at large: Samples came from the United States, Italy and Spain, spanning acute and convalescent COVID-19. The cDNA or gDNA used as material had been derived from T cells, B-cell-depleted T cells, or PBMCs.

The authors' processing: The assay estimated nucleated cells by amplifying reference gene primers. Data came from immunoSEQ multiplex PCR; TCRdb stores just in-frame clones and leaves some out. Clone size and V and J calls were adopted from that table, with D and trimming inferred from the DNA. Altogether about 100,000 clones are present, more than 85% being singletons, with the ten largest covering roughly 0.99%. V gave up 3 bases and J gave up 6 bases; unmatched junction bases: 7. This CDR3 is built from 14 residues. The germline CDR1 and CDR2 sequences are MNHEY and SVGAGI. The source material was peripheral blood. The sequence derives from a man between 60 and 70 years old with acute or convalescent COVID-19. The gene calls are TRBV6-5 and TRBJ1-2; 7 bases fit TRBD1. CDR3 coding DNA: TGTGCCAGCAGTTATAGACAGGGCCTGGATGGCTACACCTTC. Its protein product is CASSYRQGLDGYTF.